These T cell receptor beta chains were read from a single sample in a study of identical twins. From the 5' RACE reads, TCRdb called clonotypes with MiXCR, one entry per CDR3 protein. The table shows 200,000 or so distinct CDR3 sequences, with about 7.5% occurring only once. This same sample was also part of a study on yellow fever vaccine responses in identical twins.

The specimen was memory (CD45RO+) T cells sorted from blood. Receptor source: a woman between 18 and 30 years old in good health. CDR3s include the opening cysteine and the closing phenylalanine or tryptophan. D genes are given only for firm matches.

>TRBV2|NA
CASSVSGADEQYF
>TRBV2|NA
CAATLDGTDTQYF
>TRBV20-1|TRBD1
CSATRDRAGANVLTF
>TRBV3-1|NA
CASSLFWDNTGELFF
>TRBV11-2|TRBD2
CASGLSGSKGETQYF
>TRBV27|TRBD1
CASSVYQGAFDEQFF
>TRBV19|NA
CASSILPNQPQHF
>TRBV5-1|TRBD1
CASSQTTGGVGEQYF
>TRBV6-2/TRBV6-3|NA
CASSYIGNEQFF
>TRBV11-2|TRBD2
CASSPGLRNTGELFF
>TRBV6-5|TRBD1
CASSYSGQGTSYEQYF
>TRBV11-2|TRBD2
CASLRGGSDTGELFF
>TRBV12-3/TRBV12-4|TRBD2
CASSLDTSGGSTDTQYF
>TRBV20-1|TRBD2
CSARDLAGVREREQFF
>TRBV20-1|NA
CSARAGGNSYEQYF
>TRBV3-1|NA
CASSQDHLRDTQYF
>TRBV7-2|NA
CASNRPGRNEQFF
>TRBV20-1|NA
CSASTASRETQYF
>TRBV12-3/TRBV12-4|NA
CASSLARGTNEQFF
>TRBV20-1|NA
CCARPRPAGTGVYNEQFF
>TRBV20-1|NA
CSAMVAVGSYNEQFF
>TRBV2|TRBD1
CASSGEQGAYEQYF
>TRBV29-1|TRBD1
CSVRQGFGLYTF
>TRBV11-1|NA
CASSPIPLNWGSNTEAFF
>TRBV5-1|NA
CASSGSLSYEQYF
>TRBV12-3/TRBV12-4|NA
CASSLDAGSYEQYF
>TRBV5-6|NA
CASSVSRNEQFF
>TRBV2|TRBD2
CASRGLAGGRATDTQYF
>TRBV25-1|NA
CASSVGRESEKLFF
>TRBV21-1|NA
CASCRGPAGYTF
>TRBV20-1|TRBD1
CSAFDGQGGTDTQYF
>TRBV15|NA
CATSSYEKLFF
>TRBV20-1|TRBD2
CSARGMKGVSGRASEQFF
>TRBV4-1|NA
CASSQASGNEQFF
>TRBV11-2|NA
CASRGSGETQYF
>TRBV9|NA
CASSARISTDTQYF
>TRBV7-9|NA
CASSFLLDTGELFF
>TRBV6-5|TRBD2
CASRLAGTSGYNEQFF
>TRBV20-1|TRBD2
CSARSSGRRDTQYF
>TRBV6-1|NA
CASSGNRAEQYF
>TRBV15|NA
CATSRGDNSPLHF
>TRBV5-1|NA
CASSLDSGGGSYEQYF
>TRBV6-4|TRBD1
CASSTGGTGANVLTF